Sequencing of this T cell receptor (beta chain) was carried out in a study of T cells in Graves' hyperthyroidism and ophthalmopathy. Overall study findings and caveats: Most clonotypes that expanded in the thyroid above 0.001 also showed up in blood.

This CDR3 spans 16 amino acids. Trimming removed 2 bases at V and 6 bases at J, with 17 bases between. Germline loops: CDR1 SNHLY, CDR2 FYNNEI. Researchers amplified the TCR beta CDR3 regions from RNA transcripts. When the TCR CDR3 underwent first-round RT-PCR, the HTBI primer set was used. One entry per CDR3 protein results from TCRdb running MiXCR on the multiplex PCR reads. The sample lists fewer than 550,000 distinct CDR3 sequences; roughly 25% were seen once. Source material for PBMCs was more than 7.5 ml fresh peripheral blood. On this clonotype itself: The antigen remains unidentified.

The gene calls are TRBV2 and TRBJ1-5, with a tentative D call TRBD1 (5 bases). The TCR originated in a woman aged 25 to 39 with Graves' ophthalmopathy. The sequencing input was blood. CDR3 DNA sequence: TGTGCCAGCAGTGAACAGGCAGGGTTTATCGGTCAGCCCCAGCATTTT. It codes for CASSEQAGFIGQPQHF.